This T cell receptor (beta chain) was retrieved from a study of spatial heterogeneity in lung cancer. Across the study: Approximately 24 months after resection was the median timing of the follow-up PBMC samples, which were sequenced when available.

Study findings and constraints: Circulating ubiquitous expanded tumor TCRs were observed more frequently at resection than at follow-up.

To note about this clonotype: Its target is not known.

Every TCR cDNA molecule carried a tag that served as a unique molecular identifier. TCRdb reprocessed the 5' RACE reads with MiXCR, giving one entry per CDR3 protein. The table shows some 46,000 distinct CDR3 sequences, with 10% to 15% occurring only once. Sample time point: blood at routine non-recurrence follow-up after resection. No cell sorting; template was whole RNA from tumor, lung tissue or PBMC. The V and J ends lost 5 bases and 3 bases respectively, with 20 bases between them. CDR1 is SGHAT and CDR2 is FQNNGV in the germline V gene. The length of the CDR3 is 17 residues. This sample comprised PBMCs, obtained at follow-up. The V and J genes are TRBV11-2 and TRBJ1-3, with D possibly being TRBD1 (5 bases). The sequence derives from a male donor with early-stage non-small cell lung cancer. The CDR3 here is CASSTGTIIRGGNTIYF. The CDR3 DNA reads as TGTGCCAGCAGCACTGGGACTATCATACGAGGTGGAAACACCATATATTTT.